This T cell receptor (beta chain) was retrieved from a study of PD-L1 blockade in urothelial cancer. Study at large: It was around 2014 that patients started atezolizumab at 1,200 mg intravenously every 3 weeks. Analysis of the blood was performed 3 weeks (second dose) and 6 weeks after treatment start.

The CDR3 contains 14 residues. The ends were cut back, 4 bases at V and 6 bases at J, with 16 bases in the middle. CDR1 and CDR2 (germline): SQVTM, ANQGSEA. Libraries were prepared by immunoSEQ multiplex PCR; TCRdb keeps only in-frame clonotypes and omits some of them. This sample has 20,000 to 25,000 clones, with more than 65% found just once. Time point defined: peripheral blood 6 weeks after treatment start. All patients carried locally advanced or metastatic urothelial carcinoma. The number of samples from each patient was between 1 and 8, taken pretreatment and on-treatment. The TCR originated in a man in his 70s with urothelial cancer. The chain uses TRBV29-1 and TRBJ1-5; tentative D call: TRBD1 (6 bases). Specimen: PBMCs, collected around atezolizumab (anti-PD-L1) treatment. The CDR3 here is CSVGWGGAGQPQHF. CDR3 nucleotide sequence: TGCAGCGTTGGGTGGGGGGGGGCTGGTCAGCCCCAGCATTTT.